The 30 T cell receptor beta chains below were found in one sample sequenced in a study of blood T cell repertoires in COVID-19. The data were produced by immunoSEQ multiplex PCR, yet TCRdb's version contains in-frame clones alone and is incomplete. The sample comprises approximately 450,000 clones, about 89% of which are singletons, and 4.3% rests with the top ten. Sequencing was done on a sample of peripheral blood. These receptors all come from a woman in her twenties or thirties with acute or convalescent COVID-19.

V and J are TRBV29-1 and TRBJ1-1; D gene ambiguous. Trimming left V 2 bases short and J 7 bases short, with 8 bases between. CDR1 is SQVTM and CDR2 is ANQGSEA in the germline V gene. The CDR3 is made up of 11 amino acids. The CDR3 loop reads CSVESRHEAFF. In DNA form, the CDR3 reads TGCAGCGTTGAAAGCCGCCATGAAGCTTTCTTT.

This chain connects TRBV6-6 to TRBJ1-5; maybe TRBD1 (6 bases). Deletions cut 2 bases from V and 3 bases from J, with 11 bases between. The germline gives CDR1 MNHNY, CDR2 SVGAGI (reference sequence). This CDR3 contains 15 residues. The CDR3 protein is CASSYLRTDNQPQHF. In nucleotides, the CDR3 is TGTGCCAGCAGTTACCTTAGGACAGACAATCAGCCCCAGCATTTT.

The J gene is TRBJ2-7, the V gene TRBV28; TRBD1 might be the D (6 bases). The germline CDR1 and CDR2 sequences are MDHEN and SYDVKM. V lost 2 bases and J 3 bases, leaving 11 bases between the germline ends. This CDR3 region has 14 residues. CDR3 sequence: CASSLTGQYYEQYF. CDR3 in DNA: TGTGCCAGCAGTTTAACCGGACAGTACTACGAGCAGTACTTC.

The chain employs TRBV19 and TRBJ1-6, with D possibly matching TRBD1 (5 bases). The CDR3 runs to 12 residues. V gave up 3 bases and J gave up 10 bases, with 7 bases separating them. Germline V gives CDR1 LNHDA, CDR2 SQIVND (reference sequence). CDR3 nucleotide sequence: TGTGCCAGTAGTATCTGGGGCTCACCCCTCCACTTT. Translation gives CASSIWGSPLHF.

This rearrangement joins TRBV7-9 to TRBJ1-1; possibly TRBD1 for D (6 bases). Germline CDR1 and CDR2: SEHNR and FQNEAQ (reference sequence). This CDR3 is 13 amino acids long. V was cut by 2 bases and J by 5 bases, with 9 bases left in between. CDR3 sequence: CASSLSTGTEAFF. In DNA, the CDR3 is TGTGCCAGCAGCTTAAGCACAGGGACTGAAGCTTTCTTT. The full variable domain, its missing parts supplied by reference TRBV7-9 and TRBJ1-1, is DTGVSQNPRHKITKRGQNVTFRCDPISEHNRLYWYRQTLGQGPEFLTYFQNEAQLEKSRLLSDRFSAERPKGSFSTLEIQRTEQGDSAMYLCASSLSTGTEAFFGQGTRLTVV.

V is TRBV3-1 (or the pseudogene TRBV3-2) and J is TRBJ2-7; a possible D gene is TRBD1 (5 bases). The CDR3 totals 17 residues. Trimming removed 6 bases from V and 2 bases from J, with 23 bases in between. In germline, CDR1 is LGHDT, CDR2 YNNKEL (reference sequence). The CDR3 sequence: CASSLGTSRASPYEQYF. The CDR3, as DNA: TGTGCCAGCAGTCTAGGTACGAGCAGGGCCTCCCCCTACGAGCAGTACTTC.

DNA for the CDR3: TGTGCCAGCAGCTTGGTAGTTTTACAGGGGCAAGAGACCCAGTACTTC. It encodes CASSLVVLQGQETQYF. The chain links TRBV7-9 to TRBJ2-5; TRBD1 matches at 7 bases. Germline CDR1 and CDR2: SEHNR and FQNEAQ (reference sequence). J lost 2 bases, V lost 3 bases, and 9 bases had no gene match. CDR3 length: 16 residues. Supplemented by reference TRBV7-9 and TRBJ2-5, the full variable domain reads DTGVSQNPRHKITKRGQNVTFRCDPISEHNRLYWYRQTLGQGPEFLTYFQNEAQLEKSRLLSDRFSAERPKGSFSTLEIQRTEQGDSAMYLCASSLVVLQGQETQYFGPGTRLLVL.

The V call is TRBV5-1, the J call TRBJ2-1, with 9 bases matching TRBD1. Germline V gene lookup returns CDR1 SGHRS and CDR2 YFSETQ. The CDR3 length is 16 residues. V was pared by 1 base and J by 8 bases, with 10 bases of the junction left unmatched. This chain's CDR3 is CASSLIASGQGDEQFF. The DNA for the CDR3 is TGCGCCAGCAGCTTGATAGCATCGGGACAGGGCGATGAGCAGTTCTTC.

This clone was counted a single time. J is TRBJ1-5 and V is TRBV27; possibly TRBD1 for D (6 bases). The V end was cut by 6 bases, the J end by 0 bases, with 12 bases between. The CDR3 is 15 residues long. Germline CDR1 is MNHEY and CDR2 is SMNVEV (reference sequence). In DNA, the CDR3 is TGTGCCAGCAGCTCCGGACAGTATAGCAATCAGCCCCAGCATTTT. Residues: CASSSGQYSNQPQHF.

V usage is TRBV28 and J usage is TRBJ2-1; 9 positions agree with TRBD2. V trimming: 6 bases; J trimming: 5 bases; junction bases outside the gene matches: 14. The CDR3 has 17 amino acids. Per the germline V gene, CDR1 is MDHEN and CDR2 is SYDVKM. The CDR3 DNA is TGTGCCAGCAGCCCGCTCAACCCTAGCGGGGATAACAATGAGCAGTTCTTC. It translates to CASSPLNPSGDNNEQFF. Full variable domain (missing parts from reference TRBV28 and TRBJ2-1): DVKVTQSSRYLVKRTGEKVFLECVQDMDHENMFWYRQDPGLGLRLIYFSYDVKMKEKGDIPEGYSVSREKKERFSLILESASTNQTSMYLCASSPLNPSGDNNEQFFGPGTRLTVL.

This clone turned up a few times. The CDR3 is CASSLRQGAYGYTF. For the CDR3, the DNA is TGTGCCAGCAGCTTACGGCAGGGGGCGTATGGCTACACCTTC. V gene TRBV7-2 combines with J gene TRBJ1-2, with 8 bases matching TRBD1. CDR3 size: 14 residues. Germline trimming cut 2 bases from V and 5 bases from J; bases unmatched to any gene: 4. Germline V gene data show CDR1 as SGHTA and CDR2 as FQGNSA. Using reference TRBV7-2 and TRBJ1-2 for the parts outside the CDR3, the full variable domain is GAGVSQSPSNKVTEKGKDVELRCDPISGHTALYWYRQSLGQGLEFLIYFQGNSAPDKSGLPSDRFSAERTGGSVSTLTIQRTQQEDSAVYLCASSLRQGAYGYTFGSGTRLTVV.

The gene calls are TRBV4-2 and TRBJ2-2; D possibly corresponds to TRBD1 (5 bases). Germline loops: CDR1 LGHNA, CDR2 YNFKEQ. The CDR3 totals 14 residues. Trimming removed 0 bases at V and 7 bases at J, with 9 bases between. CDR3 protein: CASSQDTGYGELFF. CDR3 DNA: TGTGCCAGCAGCCAAGATACAGGATACGGGGAGCTGTTTTTT.

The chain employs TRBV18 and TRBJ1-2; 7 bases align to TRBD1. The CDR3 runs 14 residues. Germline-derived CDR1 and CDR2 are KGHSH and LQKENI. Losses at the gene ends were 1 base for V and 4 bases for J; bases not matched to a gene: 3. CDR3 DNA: TGTGCCAGCTCACCACAGGGACAGATCTATGGCTACACCTTC. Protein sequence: CASSPQGQIYGYTF.

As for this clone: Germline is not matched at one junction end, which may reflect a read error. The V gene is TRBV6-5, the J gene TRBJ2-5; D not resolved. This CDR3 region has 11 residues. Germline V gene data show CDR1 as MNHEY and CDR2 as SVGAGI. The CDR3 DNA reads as TGTGCCAGCAGCGAGAGAGAGGCCCAGTACTTC. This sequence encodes CASSEREAQYF.

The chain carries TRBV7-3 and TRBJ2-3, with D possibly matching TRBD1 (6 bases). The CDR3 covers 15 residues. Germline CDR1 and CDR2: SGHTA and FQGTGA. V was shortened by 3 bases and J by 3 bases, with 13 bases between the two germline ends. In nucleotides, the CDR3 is TGTGCCAGCAGCTTCTTCAGGGGTACGACAGATACGCAGTATTTT. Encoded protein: CASSFFRGTTDTQYF.

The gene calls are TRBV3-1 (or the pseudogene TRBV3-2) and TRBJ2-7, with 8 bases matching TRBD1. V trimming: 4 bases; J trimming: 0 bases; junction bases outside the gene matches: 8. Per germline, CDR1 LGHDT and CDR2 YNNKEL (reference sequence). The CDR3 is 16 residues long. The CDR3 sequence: CASSPPPGTGSYEQYF. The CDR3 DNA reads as TGTGCCAGCAGCCCCCCTCCCGGGACAGGCTCCTACGAGCAGTACTTC.

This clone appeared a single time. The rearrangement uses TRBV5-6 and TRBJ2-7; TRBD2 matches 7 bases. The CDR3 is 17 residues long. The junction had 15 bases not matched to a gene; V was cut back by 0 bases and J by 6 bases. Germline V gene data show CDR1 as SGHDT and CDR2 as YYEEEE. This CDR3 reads CASSLGGVRRGGSEQYF. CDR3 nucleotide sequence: TGTGCCAGCAGCTTGGGAGGGGTTCGTCGCGGCGGGAGCGAGCAGTACTTC.

DNA of the CDR3: TGCGCCAGCAGCTTCCTTGGTTACAGGGACAGGGCGGCGTACGAGCAGTACTTC. Its protein product is CASSFLGYRDRAAYEQYF. The chain couples TRBV5-1 to TRBJ2-7; 9 bases map to TRBD1. Germline CDR1 reads SGHRS; CDR2 reads YFSETQ. The junction had 16 bases not matched to a gene; V was cut back by 2 bases and J by 4 bases. The CDR3 is 18 amino acids.

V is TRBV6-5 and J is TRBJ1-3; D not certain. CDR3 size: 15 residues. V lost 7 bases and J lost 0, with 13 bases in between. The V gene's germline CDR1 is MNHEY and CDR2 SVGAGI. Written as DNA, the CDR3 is TGTGCCAGCAAAAAGAGCGAAGACTCTGGAAACACCATATATTTT. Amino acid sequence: CASKKSEDSGNTIYF.

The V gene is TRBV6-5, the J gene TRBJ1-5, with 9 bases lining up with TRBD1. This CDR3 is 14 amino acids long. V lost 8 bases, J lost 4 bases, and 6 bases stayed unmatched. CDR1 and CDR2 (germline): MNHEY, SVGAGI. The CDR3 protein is CASRTGGLNQPQHF. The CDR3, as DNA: TGTGCCAGCCGTACAGGGGGCCTTAATCAGCCCCAGCATTTT.

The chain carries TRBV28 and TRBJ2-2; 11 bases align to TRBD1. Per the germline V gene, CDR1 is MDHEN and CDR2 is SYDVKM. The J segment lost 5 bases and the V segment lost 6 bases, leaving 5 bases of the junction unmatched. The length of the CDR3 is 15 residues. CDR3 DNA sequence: TGTGCCAGCAGCCGCGGGACAGGGGGGACCGGGGAGCTGTTTTTT. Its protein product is CASSRGTGGTGELFF.

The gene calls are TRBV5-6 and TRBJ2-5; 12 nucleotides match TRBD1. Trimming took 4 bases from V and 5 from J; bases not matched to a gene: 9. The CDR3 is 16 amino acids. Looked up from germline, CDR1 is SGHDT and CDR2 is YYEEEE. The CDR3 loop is CASSPGTGGMGETQYF. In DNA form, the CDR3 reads TGTGCCAGCAGCCCCGGGACAGGGGGCATGGGGGAGACCCAGTACTTC.

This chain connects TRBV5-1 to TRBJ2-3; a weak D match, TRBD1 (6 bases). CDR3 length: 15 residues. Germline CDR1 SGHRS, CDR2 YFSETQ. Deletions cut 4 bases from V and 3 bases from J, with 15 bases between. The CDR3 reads CASSTSTGRTDTQYF. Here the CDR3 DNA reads TGCGCCAGCAGCACCTCGACAGGTAGGACAGATACGCAGTATTTT.

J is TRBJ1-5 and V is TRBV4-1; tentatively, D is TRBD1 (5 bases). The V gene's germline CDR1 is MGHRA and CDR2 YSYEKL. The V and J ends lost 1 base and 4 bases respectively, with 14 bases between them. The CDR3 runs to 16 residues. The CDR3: CASSQVLGRANQPQHF. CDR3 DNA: TGCGCCAGCAGCCAAGTTCTAGGCAGGGCAAATCAGCCCCAGCATTTT.

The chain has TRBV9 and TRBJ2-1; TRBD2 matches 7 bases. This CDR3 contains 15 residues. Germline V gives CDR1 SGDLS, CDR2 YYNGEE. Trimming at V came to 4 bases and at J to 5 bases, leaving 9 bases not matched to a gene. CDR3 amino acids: CASSPRAGNDNEQFF. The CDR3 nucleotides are TGTGCCAGCAGCCCCCGAGCGGGGAACGACAATGAGCAGTTCTTC.

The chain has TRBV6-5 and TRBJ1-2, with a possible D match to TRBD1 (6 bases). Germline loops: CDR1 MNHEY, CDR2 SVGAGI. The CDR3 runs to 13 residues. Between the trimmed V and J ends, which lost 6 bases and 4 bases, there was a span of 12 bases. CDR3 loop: CASSPGGGYGYTF. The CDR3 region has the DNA TGTGCCAGCAGCCCGGGAGGGGGCTATGGCTACACCTTC.

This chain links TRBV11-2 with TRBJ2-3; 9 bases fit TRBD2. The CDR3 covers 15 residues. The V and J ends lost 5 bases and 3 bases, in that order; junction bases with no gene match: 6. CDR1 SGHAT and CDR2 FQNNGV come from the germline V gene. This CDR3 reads CASSRTGLATDTQYF. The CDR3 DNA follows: TGTGCCAGCAGCCGCACGGGACTAGCAACAGATACGCAGTATTTT. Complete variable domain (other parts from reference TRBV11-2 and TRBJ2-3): EAGVAQSPRYKIIEKRQSVAFWCNPISGHATLYWYQQILGQGPKLLIQFQNNGVVDDSQLPKDRFSAERLKGVDSTLKIQPAKLEDSAVYLCASSRTGLATDTQYFGPGTRLTVL.

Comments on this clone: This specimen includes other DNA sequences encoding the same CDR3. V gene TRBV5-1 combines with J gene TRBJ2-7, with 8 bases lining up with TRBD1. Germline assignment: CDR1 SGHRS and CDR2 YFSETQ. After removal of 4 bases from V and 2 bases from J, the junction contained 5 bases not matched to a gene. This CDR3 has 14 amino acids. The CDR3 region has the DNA TGCGCCAGCAGCACCGGACAGGGTACCTACGAGCAGTACTTC. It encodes CASSTGQGTYEQYF.

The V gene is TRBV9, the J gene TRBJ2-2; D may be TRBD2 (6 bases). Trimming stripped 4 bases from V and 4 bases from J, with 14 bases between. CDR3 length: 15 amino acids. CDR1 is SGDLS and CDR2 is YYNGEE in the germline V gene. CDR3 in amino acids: CASSPRSGVTGELFF. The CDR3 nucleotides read TGTGCCAGCAGCCCCCGGTCGGGAGTCACCGGGGAGCTGTTTTTT.

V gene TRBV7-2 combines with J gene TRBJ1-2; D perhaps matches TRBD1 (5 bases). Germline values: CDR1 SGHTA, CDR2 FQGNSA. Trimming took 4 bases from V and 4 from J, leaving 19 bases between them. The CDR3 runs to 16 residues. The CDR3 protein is CASSSPTREVGYGYTF. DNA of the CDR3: TGTGCCAGCAGCTCTCCGACCAGGGAGGTCGGCTATGGCTACACCTTC.